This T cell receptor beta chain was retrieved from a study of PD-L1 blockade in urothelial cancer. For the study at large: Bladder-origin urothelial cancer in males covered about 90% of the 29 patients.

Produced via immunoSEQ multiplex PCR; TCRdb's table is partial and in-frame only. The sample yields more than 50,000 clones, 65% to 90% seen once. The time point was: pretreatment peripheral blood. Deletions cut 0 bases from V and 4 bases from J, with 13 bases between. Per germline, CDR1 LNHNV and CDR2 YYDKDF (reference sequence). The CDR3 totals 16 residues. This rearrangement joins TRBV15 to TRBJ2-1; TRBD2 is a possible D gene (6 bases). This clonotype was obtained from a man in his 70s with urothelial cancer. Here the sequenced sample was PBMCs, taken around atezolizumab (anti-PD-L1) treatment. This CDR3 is CATSRDRGVVYNEQFF. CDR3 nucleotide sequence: TGTGCCACCAGCAGAGATCGCGGGGTAGTTTACAATGAGCAGTTCTTC.